A selection of T cell receptor beta chains follows, all from one sample in a study of blood T cell repertoires in COVID-19. Generated by immunoSEQ multiplex PCR, the TCRdb table keeps only in-frame clones and is missing some. Among fewer than 150,000 clones listed, 84% were seen once. Input material: peripheral blood. Receptors were obtained from a human donor in a cohort sampled during active COVID-19. Both conserved end residues are part of each CDR3. The D gene is left open where the match is weak. Expanded clones are given a class, and other clones once, few, many or no size at all.

d_gene	len	abundance	v_gene	j_gene	CDR3nt	CDR3aa
NA	17	NA	TRBV14	TRBJ2-3	TGTGCCAGCAGCCAAGATTTCGCCTTGGCCCCCACAGATACGCAGTATTTT	CASSQDFALAPTDTQYF
NA	15	NA	TRBV10-3	TRBJ1-5	TGTGCCATCAGTGCTACGGGATCGTACAATCAGCCCCAGCATTTT	CAISATGSYNQPQHF
TRBD1	13	NA	TRBV29-1	TRBJ2-1	TGCAGCACCCGGGACAGGGGCCACAATGAGCAGTTCTTC	CSTRDRGHNEQFF
TRBD1	15	NA	TRBV7-9	TRBJ2-7	TGTGCCAGCAGCTTATCCCGACAGGGGGCGGGGGAGCAGTACTTC	CASSLSRQGAGEQYF
NA	13	NA	TRBV10-1	TRBJ2-2	TGCGCCAGCATCATCAGGGGAGCCGGGGAGCTGTTTTTT	CASIIRGAGELFF
NA	14	NA	TRBV9	TRBJ2-7	TGTGCCAGGGGGCAGGGAAAAGAGACCTACGAGCAGTACTTC	CARGQGKETYEQYF
NA	15	NA	TRBV7-6	TRBJ2-7	TGTGCCAGCAGCTTAGGCGCGCGGGGCAAGTACGAGCAGTACTTC	CASSLGARGKYEQYF
TRBD1	15	NA	TRBV5-4	TRBJ1-1	TGTGCCAGCAGAGGGACAGGGGGCGCTGGGACTGAAGCTTTCTTT	CASRGTGGAGTEAFF
TRBD1	16	NA	TRBV27	TRBJ2-7	TGTGCCAGCAGTTCTTTGACAGGGGGGTCTCCCTACGAGCAGTACTTC	CASSSLTGGSPYEQYF
NA	14	NA	TRBV6-5	TRBJ2-2	TGTGCCAGCAGGCTAGCCCGAAACACCGGGGAGCTGTTTTTT	CASRLARNTGELFF
NA	13	NA	TRBV5-1	TRBJ2-1	TGCGCCAGCAGCTTGGAAGTGGTTAGTGAGCAGTTCTTC	CASSLEVVSEQFF
TRBD2	15	NA	TRBV5-1	TRBJ2-4	TGCGCCAGCAGCTCCGGGGGGGAGGCCAAAAACATTCAGTACTTC	CASSSGGEAKNIQYF
TRBD1	15	NA	TRBV9	TRBJ1-6	TGTGCCAGCGGCCCTGACAGGGGATATAATTCACCCCTCCACTTT	CASGPDRGYNSPLHF
TRBD1	19	NA	TRBV4-1	TRBJ1-4	TGCGCCAGCAGCCAAGGTGTGACAGGGGGATTAGCAACTAATGAAAAACTGTTTTTT	CASSQGVTGGLATNEKLFF
TRBD1	14	NA	TRBV19	TRBJ2-7	TGTGCCAGTAGTAGGACAGGGGGCTCGTACGAGCAGTACTTC	CASSRTGGSYEQYF
TRBD1	21	NA	TRBV28	TRBJ2-7	TGTGCCAGCAGTTTTTTGGGTATGGCTGAGGTACAGGGGGATGGTCCCTACGAGCAGTACTTC	CASSFLGMAEVQGDGPYEQYF
TRBD1	16	NA	TRBV7-2	TRBJ2-1	TGTGCCAGCAGCCTTCCTTCGACAGGGTCCTACAATGAGCAGTTCTTC	CASSLPSTGSYNEQFF
TRBD2	19	NA	TRBV7-9	TRBJ2-3	TGTGCCAGCAGCCGCGCCTTCCTCCTAGCGGGGGTTAGCACAGATACGCAGTATTTT	CASSRAFLLAGVSTDTQYF
NA	14	NA	TRBV3-1/TRBV3-2	TRBJ1-2	TGTGCCAGCAGCCAAGCGCAGGCCAACTATGGCTACACCTTC	CASSQAQANYGYTF
NA	15	NA	TRBV6-4	TRBJ2-1	TGTGCCAGCAGAGCAGGGGAAAGCTCCTACAATGAGCAGTTCTTC	CASRAGESSYNEQFF
TRBD2	15	NA	TRBV4-1	TRBJ2-7	TGCGCCAGCAGCCAAGTCTCGGCGGGGGATTACGAGCAGTACTTC	CASSQVSAGDYEQYF
TRBD1	14	NA	TRBV13	TRBJ1-2	TGTGCCAGCAGCAGTGGACAGGGTCAAGGAGGCTACACCTTC	CASSSGQGQGGYTF
TRBD2	17	NA	TRBV11-2	TRBJ2-1	TGTGCCAGCAGCGTAAGGGGACTACCCAGCTCCTACAATGAGCAGTTCTTC	CASSVRGLPSSYNEQFF
NA	15	NA	TRBV18	TRBJ2-3	TGTGCCAGCTCACCAAGTACCCGATTAGAAGATACGCAGTATTTT	CASSPSTRLEDTQYF
TRBD1	14	NA	TRBV6-2/TRBV6-3	TRBJ1-2	TGTGCCAGCAGTTACAGACAGGGCCACTATGGCTACACCTTC	CASSYRQGHYGYTF
NA	13	NA	TRBV27	TRBJ2-5	TGTGCCAGCAGGGGCCCGTACCAAGAGACCCAGTACTTC	CASRGPYQETQYF
NA	15	NA	TRBV27	TRBJ2-2	TGTGCCAGCAGTTTATCAAGCCGGAACACCGGGGAGCTGTTTTTT	CASSLSSRNTGELFF
TRBD2	19	NA	TRBV7-2	TRBJ2-2	TGTGCCAGCAGCTTTATATTGAGACTAGCGGGGGGACACACCGGGGAGCTGTTTTTT	CASSFILRLAGGHTGELFF
TRBD1	16	NA	TRBV11-2	TRBJ2-3	TGTGCCAGCAGCCCCAGGGGGCCACTGAGCACAGATACGCAGTATTTT	CASSPRGPLSTDTQYF
TRBD1	15	NA	TRBV5-1	TRBJ1-1	TGCGCCAGCAGCTGGTGGGACAGGGAGGCCACTGAAGCTTTCTTT	CASSWWDREATEAFF
NA	14	NA	TRBV7-9	TRBJ1-2	TGTGCCAGCAGCGCCCAGACAGCAACCTATGGCTACACCTTC	CASSAQTATYGYTF
TRBD2	14	NA	TRBV5-1	TRBJ2-3	TGCGCCAGCAGCTTGGAGGGAGGGCGGGTTACGCAGTATTTT	CASSLEGGRVTQYF
TRBD1	17	NA	TRBV28	TRBJ2-6	TGTGCCAGCAGTTTGAGGGACAGGGGCCCTGGGGCCAACGTCCTGACTTTC	CASSLRDRGPGANVLTF
NA	14	NA	TRBV6-6	TRBJ1-2	TGTGCCAGCAGGTTAACGGGTTCTGACTATGGCTACACCTTC	CASRLTGSDYGYTF
NA	14	NA	TRBV19	TRBJ2-7	TGTGCCAGTAGGAACAGGAGTTCCGCCTACGAGCAGTACTTC	CASRNRSSAYEQYF
NA	15	NA	TRBV6-2/TRBV6-3	TRBJ1-3	TGTGCCAGCAGTTTCAGGGGACACTCTGGAAACACCATATATTTT	CASSFRGHSGNTIYF
TRBD1	15	NA	TRBV6-6	TRBJ1-6	TGTGCCAGCAGTTACAGAGACAGGGGGAATTCACCCCTCCACTTT	CASSYRDRGNSPLHF
NA	13	NA	TRBV6-5	TRBJ1-6	TGTGCCAGCAGCCAGGGGTACAATTCACCCCTCCACTTT	CASSQGYNSPLHF
NA	13	NA	TRBV25-1	TRBJ2-7	TGTGCCAGCAGTGCAGACCCACTAAATCAGCAGTACTTC	CASSADPLNQQYF
NA	15	NA	TRBV7-3	TRBJ2-3	TGTGCCAGCAGCTTCGATGGGCTGGGCACAGATACGCAGTATTTT	CASSFDGLGTDTQYF
TRBD1	16	NA	TRBV5-8	TRBJ2-5	TGTGCCAGCAGCTTGGACCCTGGACAGGGGGAAAAGACCCAGTACTTC	CASSLDPGQGEKTQYF
TRBD1	15	NA	TRBV6-5	TRBJ2-3	TGTGCCAGCAAATTAAACAGGGGGCTAACAGATACGCAGTATTTT	CASKLNRGLTDTQYF
TRBD2	15	once	TRBV7-3	TRBJ2-3	TGTGCCAGCAGCCTCCTCCCGGGGGGGCGAGATACGCAGTATTTT	CASSLLPGGRDTQYF
NA	14	few	TRBV3-1/TRBV3-2	TRBJ1-5	TGTGCCAGCAGCCAAGATCCCCACTCTCAGCCCCAGCATTTT	CASSQDPHSQPQHF
TRBD1	17	NA	TRBV27	TRBJ1-6	TGTGCCAGCAGGGCAGGGGGCTTAAGCTCCTATAATTCACCCCTCCACTTT	CASRAGGLSSYNSPLHF